This TCR beta chain emerged from a study of blood T cell repertoires in COVID-19. Looking at the study overall: The study drew acute and convalescent COVID-19 samples from the United States, Italy and Spain. T cells, B-cell-depleted T cells, or PBMCs provided the cDNA or gDNA that served as material.

Residents of 24 US areas, aged roughly 18 to 90 years, made up the participants. A case of COVID-19 had been met by exposed participants within 2 weeks before study entry. This CDR3 contains 14 residues. Trimming removed 2 bases from V and 3 bases from J, with 11 bases in between. Germline values: CDR1 KGHSH, CDR2 LQKENI. Sequencing was performed with immunoSEQ multiplex PCR; in TCRdb, only in-frame clones are kept and a portion is missing. The sample holds a few hundred thousand clones, roughly 89% seen once. The receptor was isolated from a woman between 50 and 59 years old who had been exposed to COVID-19. The sequencing sample was made of PBMCs or T cells enriched from blood (not recorded which). V and J are TRBV18 and TRBJ2-7, with D possibly TRBD2 on 5 matching bases. CDR3 DNA sequence: TGTGCCAGCTCACCAGTCCCAGGACTCTACGAGCAGTACTTC. Translated, it gives CASSPVPGLYEQYF.